The subject of this entry is one T cell receptor (beta chain). This clonotype was recorded a few times. Its cognate antigen has yet to be identified. Base qualities were left out, and no much larger clone turns up one base away. The library was made by multiplex PCR. This sample was sequenced with an Illumina HiSeq 4000. iRepertoire HTBI primers and Arm-PCR amplification of CDR3 regions were used to construct TCR beta libraries. PCR products were gel purified before sequencing. Regarding the original processing steps: Gene usage analysis of CDR3 amino acid clonotypes relied on the roughly 64 TRBV and 13 to 15 TRBJ segments identified across samples. Filtered high-quality paired reads were merged into contigs using COPE and FqMerger. BLAST was used to align contigs to IMGT TRBV, TRBD and TRBJ reference genes, with CDR3 defined following IMGT. Any clonotype with a frequency above 0.1% was counted as a highly expanded clone. Shannon entropy was used to measure repertoire diversity, and the Gini coefficient was used to measure V-J evenness. A clonotype found in more than one individual was treated as public. TCRdb applied fastp at Q25 and MiXCR to the public reads, then kept only in-frame beta chains. Rows are unified per CDR3 protein, each entry keeping the most common DNA and genes. These V and J calls derive from TCRdb rather than the authors' analysis. The sample profile shows around 470,000 distinct CDR3 sequences; 13% to 15% of them were found once. The ten most abundant clones make up roughly a sixth of the sample.

These data belong to a study of regulatory T cells in long-lasting Graves disease (dated by TCRdb to the early 2020s). A note on the overall study: In the newly diagnosed Graves' disease group, patients had been taking antithyroid drugs for less than 3 months. Patients with persistent Graves' disease were compared with patients with newly diagnosed Graves' disease using TCR sequencing and RNA sequencing of peripheral blood. The study took place in China and was registered as a clinical trial. A total of 33 samples underwent TCR sequencing: around 13 from persistent and about 20 from newly diagnosed Graves' disease patients.

Points the paper makes about the study in general: Sequencing and analysis were limited to the TCR beta chain. Persistent patients shared more public clonotypes among themselves (fewer than 3,000) than newly diagnosed patients did (roughly 910). Lower TCR Shannon entropy and fewer highly expanded clones were observed in persistent Graves' disease patients than in newly diagnosed patients, which suggested clonal expansion. Because the primary lesion, thyroid tissue, could not be accessed, the study looked at peripheral blood alone. The authors noted that the small sample size was a limitation that may lower accuracy. TRBV28, TRBJ1-2 and TRBJ2-5 were preferentially used in persistent disease, while TRBV20-1 and TRBJ2-1 were favored in newly diagnosed disease.

The CDR3 runs 13 amino acids, cysteine and phenylalanine included. Kept here is only the CDR3 DNA, which spans 39 bases and is read in frame from base 1. V and J lose 5 bases and 8 bases, and a span of 13 bases separates them. Reading the germline V gene gives CDR1 MNHNS and CDR2 SASEGT. The time point label here, explained by the study, means: newly diagnosed GD, antithyroid drugs for less than 3 months. For both TCR sequencing and RNA sequencing, RNA was extracted from PBMCs in TRIzol. The diagnosis of Graves' disease followed American Thyroid Association guidelines. The patients came from an endocrinology department in Xi'an, China. Each patient gave approximately 8.8 milliliters of peripheral blood, collected in an EDTA anticoagulant tube. Ficoll Paque Plus density gradient separation was used to isolate PBMCs, and no additional T cell sorting was done. An Agilent 2100 Bioanalyzer and agarose gel were used to check RNA quality, while a NanoDrop 2000 measured RNA concentration.

The same specimen was also included in a second study, on T cells in Graves' hyperthyroidism and ophthalmopathy. The second paper states: Graves' hyperthyroidism was defined as stable when no progression to ophthalmopathy occurred over 18 months of follow-up. Hyperthyroidism patients were newly diagnosed, had a disease duration of under 2 months, and were aged 18 to 65 years. Any patient with an uncontrolled infection, another autoimmune disease, pregnancy or lactation was excluded. Diagnoses relied on clinical symptoms, serum thyroxine and TRAb, thyroid ultrasound and orbital computed tomography. The TCR CDR3 was subjected to a first round of RT-PCR using the HTBI primer set and the Qiagen OneStep RT-PCR kit. Most expanded thyroid clonotypes (frequency above 0.001) were also found in blood, which suggests that blood repertoires may mirror thyroid immune responses. In cross-validation, a model built on a 13 V-J signature told ophthalmopathy apart from stable hyperthyroidism with approximately 90% sensitivity and roughly 81% specificity, and in testing the same model reached 80%/75%. In validation, the model predicted progression to ophthalmopathy a median of roughly 6.2 months before onset, with approximately 68% sensitivity and nearly 75% specificity. A discovery cohort of about a hundred patients, about 40 with Graves' ophthalmopathy and approximately 57 with stable Graves' hyperthyroidism, was used to find distinguishing TCR V-J signatures. An independent validation cohort of some 18 hyperthyroidism patients and 17 patients who later progressed to ophthalmopathy tested prospective prediction of ophthalmopathy. The roughly 91 discovery patients were randomly divided into training and test sets at a 7:3 ratio. In addition, the study compared T-cell repertoires in thyroid tissue and in blood from five or six Graves' hyperthyroidism patients. After sampling, hyperthyroidism patients received methimazole starting at 30 mg daily, and ophthalmopathy patients received high-dose intravenous methylprednisolone. Libraries were constructed in a second round of multiplex PCR, after which size selection and purification were performed. Libraries were sequenced paired-end with 100 bp reads on an Illumina HiSeq2000. SOAPnuke was used to process the raw data, with reads discarded if the reads contained adapters or uncalled bases, had a mean Phred below 15, or lacked an exact constant-primer or identifier match. COPE v1.2.5 was used to merge the high-quality paired reads, and each unique nucleotide sequence was defined as a clonotype. Clonotypes were aligned to IMGT TRBV, TRBD and TRBJ reference segments using MiTCR v1.1. Only V-J combinations with frequency above 0.0001, covering approximately 99% of repertoires, were analysed. A TCS score was defined as the ratio of F50 (clonal expansion) to E x V (chaos), with BLOSUM62-based TCRdist applied between CDR3 peptides within each V-J. Welch's t-statistics and random forest reduced around 550 V-J features to 13, which were used in a naive Bayes classifier (R e1071). No statistical method was used to set the sample size in advance, and investigators knew the group allocation. The paper reports TCR Vbeta CDR3 sequencing of 140 or so peripheral blood samples: 43 ophthalmopathy, fewer than 85 hyperthyroidism and roughly 17 progressor patients.

This sample comprised peripheral blood mononuclear cells (PBMCs), obtained at new diagnosis, from a patient treated with antithyroid drugs. This TCR was sampled from a woman aged 45 to 65 with Graves disease. Donor details come from another sample of the same person, matched by shared clones. The chain is assembled from TRBV6-1 and TRBJ1-5; the D gene is perhaps TRBD1, on 6 matching bases. This receptor has the CDR3 CASSLGGGEPQHF. The DNA sequence reads TGTGCCAGCAGTCTCGGGGGCGGGGAGCCCCAGCATTTT.